This T cell receptor (beta chain) was retrieved from a study of a mutant IDH1 vaccine in newly diagnosed glioma. Some clones are missing from TCRdb's copy, which holds only in-frame ones; the method was immunoSEQ multiplex PCR. The table records some 87,000 clones, roughly 77% of them present only once. Regarding this clone: Its cognate antigen is unknown.

Whole-study results and caveats: Vaccine-induced responses were seen in approximately 93% of patients, spanning several MHC alleles.

Regarding time point: baseline, week 1 (first vaccination visit). Treatment noted: pre-vaccination baseline after standard-of-care therapy. V lost 3 bases, J lost 5 bases, and 10 bases lay in between. CDR1 and CDR2 from the germline V gene are SQVTM and ANQGSEA. CDR3 length equals 12 residues. This clonotype was obtained from a man aged 40-55 years with glioma. The sample was PBMCs, taken from a glioma patient treated with radiotherapy, temozolomide or both. This rearrangement joins TRBV29-1 to TRBJ1-1; D ambiguous. In DNA form, the CDR3 reads TGCAGCGTTGACGTCAGTCGGACTGAAGCTTTCTTT. It is translated as CSVDVSRTEAFF. The full variable domain, with the rest looked up from reference TRBV29-1 and TRBJ1-1, is SAVISQKPSRDICQRGTSLTIQCQVDSQVTMMFWYRQQPGQSLTLIATANQGSEATYESGFVIDKFPISRPNLTFSTLTVSNMSPEDSSIYLCSVDVSRTEAFFGQGTRLTVV.